One T cell receptor (beta chain) is described in this entry. In the source study's methods: From reference gene primer amplification, estimates of nucleated cell counts were derived. Sequencing was performed with immunoSEQ multiplex PCR; in TCRdb, only in-frame clones are kept and a portion is missing. V, J and clone size were drawn from that table, and D and trimming were deduced from the DNA. The sample records roughly 120,000 clones, 84% being singletons. This specimen belongs to a study of blood T cell repertoires in COVID-19. Across the whole study: From the United States, Italy and Spain came samples of acute and convalescent COVID-19. The analysed material was cDNA or gDNA that came from T cells, B-cell-depleted T cells, or PBMCs.

The V gene's germline CDR1 is DFQATT and CDR2 SNEGSKA (reference sequence). The CDR3 is 11 residues long. The V end lost 0 bases, the J end lost 6 bases, and 4 bases lay between the germline ends. This receptor was obtained from a middle-aged woman with acute or convalescent COVID-19. The J gene is TRBJ2-3, the V gene TRBV20-1, with D uncertain. Source material: peripheral blood. CDR3 amino acids: CSARDMDTQYF. The CDR3 coding sequence is TGCAGTGCTAGAGATATGGATACGCAGTATTTT.